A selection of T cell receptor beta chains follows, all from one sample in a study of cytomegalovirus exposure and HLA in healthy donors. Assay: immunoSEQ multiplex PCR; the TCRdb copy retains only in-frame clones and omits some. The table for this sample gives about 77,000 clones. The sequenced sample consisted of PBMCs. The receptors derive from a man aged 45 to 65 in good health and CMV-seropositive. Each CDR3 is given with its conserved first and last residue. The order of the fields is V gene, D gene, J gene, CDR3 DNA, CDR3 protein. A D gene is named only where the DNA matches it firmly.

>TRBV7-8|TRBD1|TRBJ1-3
TGTGCCAGCACCCTAGGGTCAGGGGGCAGAAACACCATATATTTT
CASTLGSGGRNTIYF
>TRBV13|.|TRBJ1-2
TGTGCCAGCAGTATCGGGATAGCTAACTATGGCTACACCTTC
CASSIGIANYGYTF
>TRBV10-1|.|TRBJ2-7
TGCGCCAGCACCCGGACAGACCCCTACGAGCAGTACTTC
CASTRTDPYEQYF
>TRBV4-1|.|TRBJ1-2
TGCGCCAGCAGCCAAGAGTTAAGGGGCCTCGACTATGGCTACACCTTC
CASSQELRGLDYGYTF
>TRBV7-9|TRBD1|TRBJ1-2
TGTGCCAGCAGCTCGTCCCGGGACAGGGGTCCTCGCTATGGCTACACCTTC
CASSSSRDRGPRYGYTF
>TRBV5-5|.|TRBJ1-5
TGTGCCAGCAGCTTGGGTTCCACCGGGAATCAGCCCCAGCATTTT
CASSLGSTGNQPQHF
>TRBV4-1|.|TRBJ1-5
TGCGCCAGCAGTCAAAGGACGGGCAGGGCAGCCCCCAATCAGCCCCAGCATTTT
CASSQRTGRAAPNQPQHF
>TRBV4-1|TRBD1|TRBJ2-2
TGCGCCAGCAGCCTACAGGGGGGTCACGGGGAGCTGTTTTTT
CASSLQGGHGELFF
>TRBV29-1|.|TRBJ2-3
TGCAGCGTGACCGGCCAGACTAGCACAGATACGCAGTATTTT
CSVTGQTSTDTQYF
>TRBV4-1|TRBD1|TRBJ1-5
TGCGCCAGCAGCCAAGGGGGACAGGGTGGTTGGCCCCAGCATTTT
CASSQGGQGGWPQHF
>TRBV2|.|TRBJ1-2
TGTGCCAGCAGTGAAGTGGGGAAGGAGGACTATGGCTACACCTTC
CASSEVGKEDYGYTF
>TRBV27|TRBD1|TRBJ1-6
TGTGCCAGCAGTTGGACAGGGGGCGAGTCACCCCTCCACTTT
CASSWTGGESPLHF
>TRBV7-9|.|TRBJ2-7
TGTGCCAGCAGCTTAGGTGCAGGCCTCTCCTACGAGCAGTACTTC
CASSLGAGLSYEQYF
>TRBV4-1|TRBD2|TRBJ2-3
TGCGCCAGCAGCCGAGACCTAGCGGGGGGCACAGATACGCAGTATTTT
CASSRDLAGGTDTQYF
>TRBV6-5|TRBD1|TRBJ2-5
TGTGCCAGCAGTTCTTCAGGGGGCCGGAGGGTAGAGACCCAGTACTTC
CASSSSGGRRVETQYF
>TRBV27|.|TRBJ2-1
TGTGCCAGCAGTTTCCGGGACTACAATGAGCAGTTCTTC
CASSFRDYNEQFF
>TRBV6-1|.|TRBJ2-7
TGTGCCAGCACCGGAGACTACGAGCAGTACTTC
CASTGDYEQYF
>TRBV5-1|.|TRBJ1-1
TGCGCCAGCAGCTGGGGGGGACGGACTGAAGCTTTCTTT
CASSWGGRTEAFF
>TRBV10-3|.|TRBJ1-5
TGTGCCTCCCGGGGGGGGACCGACAATCAGCCCCAGCATTTT
CASRGGTDNQPQHF
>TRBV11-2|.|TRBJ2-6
TGTGCCAGCAGCCCTTGGACAGCGGCAGGGGCCAACGTCCTGACTTTC
CASSPWTAAGANVLTF
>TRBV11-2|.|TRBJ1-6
TGTGCCAGCAGCCGGAACAGGGTTCAATCACCCCTCCACTTT
CASSRNRVQSPLHF
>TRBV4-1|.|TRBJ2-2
TGCGCCAGCAGCCAAGATTTAGGAGAATACACCGGGGAGCTGTTTTTT
CASSQDLGEYTGELFF
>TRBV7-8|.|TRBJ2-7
TGTGCCAGCAGCTTAGTAGTAATGAGGGAGCAGTACTTC
CASSLVVMREQYF
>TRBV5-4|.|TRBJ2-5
TGTGCCAGCAGCGTATGGGACTTGACCGAAGAGACCCAGTACTTC
CASSVWDLTEETQYF
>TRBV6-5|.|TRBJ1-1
TGTGCCAGCAGCACGGGTCTGAACACTGAAGCTTTCTTT
CASSTGLNTEAFF
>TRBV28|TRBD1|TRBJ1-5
TGTGCCAGCAGTTTCGGGACAGGCTACACTCAGCCCCAGCATTTT
CASSFGTGYTQPQHF
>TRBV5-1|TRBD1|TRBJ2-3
TGCGCCAGCAGCCTGGGACAGGGGGGTTGGGCAGATACGCAGTATTTT
CASSLGQGGWADTQYF
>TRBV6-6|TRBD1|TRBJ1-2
TGTGCCACGAGCCAGGGGGGAGGCTACACCTTC
CATSQGGGYTF
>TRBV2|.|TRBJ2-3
TGTGCCAGCAGTGAATATGTGCAAGAGGGAGATACGCAGTATTTT
CASSEYVQEGDTQYF
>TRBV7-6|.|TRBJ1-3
TGTGCCAGCAGCTCGCGGGGGAGCTCTGGAAACACCATATATTTT
CASSSRGSSGNTIYF
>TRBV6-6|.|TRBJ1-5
TGTGCCAGCAGTTCCCGGTGGCAGTCGGGTCAGCCCCAGCATTTT
CASSSRWQSGQPQHF
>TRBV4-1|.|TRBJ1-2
TGCGCCAGCAGCTACCGGGACAACTATAACTATGGCTACACCTTC
CASSYRDNYNYGYTF
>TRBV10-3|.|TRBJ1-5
TGTGCCATCAGTGAGTCGGCAGGGCCTAATCAGCCCCAGCATTTT
CAISESAGPNQPQHF
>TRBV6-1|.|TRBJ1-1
TGTGCCAGCACGGCAGGCTCGAACACTGAAGCTTTCTTT
CASTAGSNTEAFF
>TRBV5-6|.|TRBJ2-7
TGTGCCAGCAGCTTGAAATCGGTTGGCAGGGTGACCTACGAGCAGTACTTC
CASSLKSVGRVTYEQYF
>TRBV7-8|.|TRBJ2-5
TGTGCCAGCAGCTCCCCTAGGGGAGAGACCCAGTACTTC
CASSSPRGETQYF
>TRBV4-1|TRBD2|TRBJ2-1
TGCGCCAGCAGCCAAGATGAACTCGGGACTAGCGGTACCCCCACGCGGTTCTTC
CASSQDELGTSGTPTRFF
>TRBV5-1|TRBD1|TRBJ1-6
TGCGCCAGCACCACCGGACAGGCCTCCTATAATTCACCCCTCCACTTT
CASTTGQASYNSPLHF
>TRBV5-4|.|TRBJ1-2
TGTGCCAGCAGCTTGGTTCGGACAATGGATAACTACACCTTC
CASSLVRTMDNYTF